Reported below is one T cell receptor beta chain. Germline V lookup: CDR1 SGHRS, CDR2 YFSETQ. Trimming removed 1 base from V and 5 bases from J; junction bases left unmatched: 7. The CDR3 loop spans 16 amino acids. The data belong to a study of blood T cell repertoires in COVID-19. Study information: Samples taken during acute and convalescent COVID-19 were collected in the United States, Italy and Spain. Sources were T cells, B-cell-depleted T cells, or PBMCs; the material itself was cDNA or gDNA.

Original data processing: The authors estimated nucleated cell counts from reference gene primer amplification. Clones were read by immunoSEQ multiplex PCR, and TCRdb kept only the in-frame ones, dropping some. Clone size and the V and J calls come from that table; the DNA yielded D and trimming. The sample consists of about 80,000 clones, around four fifths of them appearing once. The V gene is TRBV5-1, the J gene TRBJ2-7, with 12 nucleotides matching TRBD1. The TCR comes from a human donor in a cohort sampled during active COVID-19. The specimen was peripheral blood. The CDR3 region has the DNA TGCGCCAGCAGCTTGTTGGGGGACAGGGGGCAGGACGAGCAGTACTTC. It yields the protein CASSLLGDRGQDEQYF.